This T cell receptor beta chain was sequenced during a study of blood T cell repertoires in COVID-19. Study context: COVID-19 samples, acute and convalescent, were from the United States, Italy and Spain. PBMCs, B-cell-depleted T cells, or T cells were the source of the cDNA or gDNA that made up the material.

This CDR3 has 16 residues. Trimming took 2 bases from V and 4 from J; bases not matched to a gene: 9. Per germline, CDR1 SGHTA and CDR2 FQGNSA. As handled by the study authors: Quantification of nucleated cells was approximated via reference gene primer amplification. Data came from immunoSEQ multiplex PCR; TCRdb stores just in-frame clones and leaves some out. V and J calls and clone size are copied from that table; D and trimming were computed from the DNA. The sample yields under 300,000 clones, about nine tenths seen once. The origin of this receptor is a woman aged 40 to 49 who had recovered from COVID-19. Sequencing was carried out using peripheral blood. The rearrangement links TRBV7-2 to TRBJ2-5, with TRBD2 matching 8 bases. This CDR3 reads CASSLLSGSGGETQYF. The CDR3 DNA reads as TGTGCCAGCAGCTTATTAAGCGGGAGTGGGGGAGAGACCCAGTACTTC.